This passage covers 5 T cell receptor beta chains from one sample sequenced in a study of shared clonotypes between healthy human individuals. Only CD45RO-negative cells positively selected for CCR7 counted as naive CD8 cells, so terminally differentiated effector memory CD45RA+ cells were excluded. Produced via immunoSEQ multiplex PCR; TCRdb's table is partial and in-frame only. The data show over 2,000,000 clones, 93% seen once. The source material was naive CD8+ T cells from PBMCs. Every receptor here comes from a man in his late teens or twenties in good health. Some clones in this sample may be carry-over from other donors' samples.

The chain recombines TRBV27 with TRBJ2-3, with 9 nucleotides matching TRBD2. Per germline, CDR1 MNHEY and CDR2 SMNVEV (reference sequence). Losses at the gene ends were 6 bases for V and 3 bases for J; bases not matched to a gene: 7. The length of the CDR3 is 15 residues. Here the CDR3 DNA reads TGTGCCAGCAGGGGGGCTAGCGGGATGACAGATACGCAGTATTTT. The encoded protein is CASRGASGMTDTQYF.

V usage is TRBV5-5 and J usage is TRBJ1-4; D unclear. The CDR3 is 14 residues long. V lost 2 bases to trimming and J lost 8 bases, with 13 bases between them. Germline CDR1 SGHKS, CDR2 YYEKEE (reference sequence). The CDR3 is CASSFSQKDEKLFF. CDR3 in DNA: TGTGCCAGCAGCTTCAGTCAGAAAGACGAAAAACTGTTTTTT. Looking up the rest from reference TRBV5-5 and TRBJ1-4 gives the full variable domain: DAGVTQSPTHLIKTRGQQVTLRCSPISGHKSVSWYQQVLGQGPQFIFQYYEKEERGRGNFPDRFSARQFPNYSSELNVNALLLGDSALYLCASSFSQKDEKLFFGSGTQLSVL.

The gene calls are TRBV6-1 and TRBJ2-5; D assignment may be TRBD1 or TRBD2 (6 bases each). The V gene's germline CDR1 is MNHNS and CDR2 SASEGT. The V and J ends lost 2 bases and 1 base respectively, with 17 bases between them. The CDR3 loop spans 17 amino acids. The CDR3 loop is CASSEKILGGTQETQYF. The CDR3 bases are TGTGCCAGCAGTGAAAAGATCTTAGGGGGGACCCAAGAGACCCAGTACTTC.

In regard to this clone: In the same sample, other DNA sequences code for this CDR3. The chain is built from TRBV18 and TRBJ2-1, with D possibly matching TRBD2 (6 bases). V gave up 0 bases and J gave up 0 bases, with 9 bases separating them. CDR3 length equals 16 residues. Germline V gene lookup returns CDR1 KGHSH and CDR2 LQKENI. The CDR3 sequence: CASSPPDGSSYNEQFF. CDR3 nucleotides: TGTGCCAGCTCACCACCGGACGGGAGCTCCTACAATGAGCAGTTCTTC.

The chain has TRBV18 and TRBJ2-3; TRBD1 aligns across 9 bases. V lost 0 bases to trimming and J lost 2 bases; unmatched junction nucleotides: 18. This CDR3 is 21 amino acids long. The germline gives CDR1 KGHSH, CDR2 LQKENI. This CDR3 is CASSPPGTGPASHQLTDTQYF. As DNA, the CDR3 is TGTGCCAGCTCACCACCCGGGACAGGGCCGGCCAGCCATCAACTCACAGATACGCAGTATTTT.